A selection of T cell receptor beta chains follows, all from one sample in a study of cytomegalovirus exposure and HLA in healthy donors. The protocol was immunoSEQ multiplex PCR, while the TCRdb copy is restricted to in-frame clones and leaves out a portion. The table has more than 85,000 clones, 81% seen once. The sample taken for sequencing was PBMCs. The source is a woman younger than 45 in good health and CMV-seronegative. The CDR3 runs from the conserved cysteine through the conserved F or W. D genes are given only for firm matches. A clone size is listed for some rows: how often the clone was seen (once, few, many), or a class if it is expanded.

TRBV5-1	NA	TRBJ1-1	TRBD1	TGCGCCAGCGCCCGGACGGGGGACAGTGCTGAAGCTTTCTTT	CASARTGDSAEAFF
TRBV13	NA	TRBJ1-1	TRBD1	TGTGCCAGCAGCTTAGTAGGACAGGGGCCAACTGAAGCTTTCTTT	CASSLVGQGPTEAFF
TRBV11-2	NA	TRBJ1-2	TRBD1	TGTGCCAGCAGCTTAGACCTCTTGGGACAGGGGTCGGGCGGCTACACCTTC	CASSLDLLGQGSGGYTF
TRBV11-2	NA	TRBJ2-7	TRBD1	TGTGCCAGCAGTTCAGGACAGGAATTTTCCTACGAGCAGTACTTC	CASSSGQEFSYEQYF
TRBV18	NA	TRBJ1-1	NA	TGTGCCAGCTCAGTAACAGGGACGGGTATGAACACTGAAGCTTTCTTT	CASSVTGTGMNTEAFF
TRBV19	NA	TRBJ2-1	NA	TGTGCCAGTAGTATAGGACGTGTGAGGGGGAGGGCCAACATCGATGAGCAGTTCTTC	CASSIGRVRGRANIDEQFF
TRBV9	NA	TRBJ2-6	TRBD2	TGTGCCAGGGGGGGGGTTGGGGCCAACGTCCTGACTTTC	CARGGVGANVLTF
TRBV29-1	few	TRBJ2-3	TRBD2	TGCAGCGCCCACACTAGCGGGAGGGTCCTAAGCACAGATACGCAGTATTTT	CSAHTSGRVLSTDTQYF
TRBV19	once	TRBJ2-7	TRBD2	TGTGCCAGTAGTCAGGGACTAGCGGAATACGAGCAGTACTTC	CASSQGLAEYEQYF
TRBV19	NA	TRBJ2-4	TRBD2	TGTGCCAGTAGTGCCGGGACTAGCGGGAGTGTGACGGCCAAAAACATTCAGTACTTC	CASSAGTSGSVTAKNIQYF
TRBV27	NA	TRBJ2-3	NA	TGTGCCAGCAGTCCGTTGACAGGAATAGGCACAGATACGCAGTATTTT	CASSPLTGIGTDTQYF
TRBV7-9	NA	TRBJ2-7	NA	TGTGCCAGCAGCCAAGACTTATCCTACGAGCAGTACTTC	CASSQDLSYEQYF
TRBV11-2	NA	TRBJ1-1	NA	TGTGCCAGCAGCTTAGATGCGATCGACACTGAAGCTTTCTTT	CASSLDAIDTEAFF
TRBV7-2	NA	TRBJ2-2	NA	TGTGCCAGCAGCCTAGGGTTACAGGGCCACGGGGAGCTGTTTTTT	CASSLGLQGHGELFF
TRBV7-9	NA	TRBJ1-2	TRBD1	TGTGCCAGCAGCTTAGCCATACAGGGGATAAACGGCTACACCTTC	CASSLAIQGINGYTF
TRBV6-5	NA	TRBJ2-1	TRBD2	TGTGCCAGCAGTTTCCCTTTAGCGGGAGAGTACAATGAGCAGTTCTTC	CASSFPLAGEYNEQFF
TRBV6-1	NA	TRBJ1-3	NA	TGTGCCAGCAACCAGGGCTCTGGAAACACCATATATTTT	CASNQGSGNTIYF
TRBV9	NA	TRBJ1-3	TRBD1	TGTGCCAGCAGCGTAGGACAGGGGGCTGGAAACACCATATATTTT	CASSVGQGAGNTIYF
TRBV19	NA	TRBJ2-2	NA	TGTGCCAGTAGTCTTCAATACAGGGCTGGCGCCGGGGAGCTGTTTTTT	CASSLQYRAGAGELFF
TRBV5-1	NA	TRBJ2-1	NA	TGCGCCAGCAGCTTGACAACAGAGCAGTTCTTC	CASSLTTEQFF
TRBV6-1	NA	TRBJ2-7	NA	TGTGCCAGCAGTGAGTTCCCGGGAGTGGGCGAGCAGTACTTC	CASSEFPGVGEQYF
TRBV7-3	NA	TRBJ2-1	NA	TGTGCCAGCAGCATTGACACCGGACACTACAATGAGCAGTTCTTC	CASSIDTGHYNEQFF
TRBV4-1	NA	TRBJ2-6	TRBD2	TGCGCCAGCAGCCAAACTCCAGCGGGAGCTACAGGGGCCAACGTCCTGACTTTC	CASSQTPAGATGANVLTF
TRBV9	NA	TRBJ2-3	NA	TGTGCCAGCAGCGTAGATCCGAGCGGGTCCGGCACAGATACGCAGTATTTT	CASSVDPSGSGTDTQYF
TRBV5-1	NA	TRBJ2-3	NA	TGCGCCAGCAGCTTGGAGGCAGCCGCAGGCCTGGGAGATACGCAGTATTTT	CASSLEAAAGLGDTQYF
TRBV11-3	NA	TRBJ2-3	TRBD1	TGTGCCAGCAGCTTGGCAGGACAGGGGGTTTCTACGCAGTATTTT	CASSLAGQGVSTQYF
TRBV28	NA	TRBJ1-1	NA	TGTGCCAGCAGTGAACAGGTCCAAGCTTTCTTT	CASSEQVQAFF
TRBV5-1	NA	TRBJ2-1	TRBD2	TGCGCCAGCAGATTCGGTCCGGGACTAATGCCTTACAATGAGCAGTTCTTC	CASRFGPGLMPYNEQFF
TRBV6-4	NA	TRBJ2-5	TRBD2	TGTGCCAGCAGTGACTACGGGACTAGCGGGAGGGGATGGAAGACCCAGTACTTC	CASSDYGTSGRGWKTQYF
TRBV2	NA	TRBJ2-3	TRBD2	TGTGCCAGCAGTGAAGGGACTAGCGGGACCGATACGCAGTATTTT	CASSEGTSGTDTQYF
TRBV30	NA	TRBJ2-5	NA	TGTGCCTGGAGTGTAAGAGAAAAAGAGACCCAGTACTTC	CAWSVREKETQYF
TRBV5-1	NA	TRBJ2-6	NA	TGCGCCAGCAGCCCCGGCTCTGGGGCCAACGTCCTGACTTTC	CASSPGSGANVLTF
TRBV11-2	NA	TRBJ2-1	NA	TGTGCCAGCAGCTTAATAAGGGGTCAGGGATCCTACAATGAGCAGTTCTTC	CASSLIRGQGSYNEQFF
TRBV19	NA	TRBJ2-3	NA	TGTGCCAGTAGTATAGATCCGACAGGTCTTGGCACAGATACGCAGTATTTT	CASSIDPTGLGTDTQYF
TRBV5-6	NA	TRBJ1-2	NA	TGTGCCAGCAGCGGCCGGGTATATGGCTACACCTTC	CASSGRVYGYTF
TRBV28	NA	TRBJ2-4	TRBD1	TGTGCCAGCAGTCATACCAGGGGGCGCGGAGTTTACATTCAGTACTTC	CASSHTRGRGVYIQYF
TRBV30	NA	TRBJ2-1	NA	TGTGCCTGGACACGTACGAGCGTGGGGGGGCGTCAGTTCTTC	CAWTRTSVGGRQFF
TRBV6-6	NA	TRBJ1-4	TRBD1	TGTGCCAGCAGGCCGTCAGGGGGTTCGGAAAAACTGTTTTTT	CASRPSGGSEKLFF
TRBV29-1	NA	TRBJ2-5	NA	TGCAGCGTTGAAACTTGGGAGACCCAGTACTTC	CSVETWETQYF
TRBV9	NA	TRBJ2-1	NA	TGTGCCAGCAGCGTAGTTCCGGAGCATGAGCAGTTCTTC	CASSVVPEHEQFF